Listed here are 30 T cell receptor beta chains from one sample, sequenced in a study of blood T cell repertoires in COVID-19. Profiling relied on immunoSEQ multiplex PCR, and the TCRdb table lists in-frame clones only, not all of them. The sample consists of more than 200,000 clones, approximately 90% of them appearing once. The sequencing sample was made of peripheral blood. The receptors stem from a woman in her 30s with COVID-19, enrolled during active disease.

This chain joins TRBV7-9 and TRBJ2-1; TRBD2 matches at 15 bases. Germline V gives CDR1 SEHNR, CDR2 FQNEAQ (reference sequence). This CDR3 spans 15 amino acids. V shed 5 bases, J shed 10 bases, and the junction held 6 bases outside the gene matches. DNA for the CDR3: TGTGCCAGCAGCAGGACTAGCGGGGGGGCGCGGGAGCAGTTCTTC. Its translation is CASSRTSGGAREQFF.

V and J are TRBV12-3 or TRBV12-4 and TRBJ1-5; no firm D call. This CDR3 is 12 amino acids long. Between the trimmed V and J ends, which lost 4 bases and 7 bases, there was a span of 8 bases. DNA for the CDR3: TGTGCCAGCAGTTATCAGGTCCAGCCCCAGCATTTT. It is translated as CASSYQVQPQHF.

The genes are TRBV4-3 and TRBJ2-3; 9 bases match TRBD1. The trim removed 4 bases at V and 1 base at J, leaving 15 bases unmatched. Germline lookup yields CDR1 LGHNA and CDR2 YSLEER. CDR3 length equals 19 residues. The CDR3 coding sequence is TGCGCCAGCAGCCCTATCGGTGGGGACAGGGTAGTTGGCACAGATACGCAGTATTTT. Its protein product is CASSPIGGDRVVGTDTQYF.

This clone was recorded once. The chain couples TRBV27 to TRBJ2-1; TRBD2 matches at 16 bases. Germline assignment: CDR1 MNHEY and CDR2 SMNVEV (reference sequence). Losses at the gene ends were 0 bases for V and 12 bases for J; bases not matched to a gene: 5. This CDR3 region has 16 residues. CDR3 protein: CASSLSGTSGGAGQFF. The CDR3 DNA follows: TGTGCCAGCAGTTTATCGGGGACTAGCGGGGGGGCCGGGCAGTTCTTC.

This chain links TRBV27 with TRBJ2-1; D not certain. The V gene lost 6 bases and the J gene lost 5 bases, with 17 bases spanning the gap. The CDR3 covers 15 residues. Germline loops: CDR1 MNHEY, CDR2 SMNVEV (reference sequence). In DNA form, the CDR3 reads TGTGCCAGCAGACCACAGCCCTCCCTGAACAATGAGCAGTTCTTC. Its translation: CASRPQPSLNNEQFF.

This rearrangement joins TRBV2 to TRBJ1-2; tentatively, D is TRBD1 (5 bases). The CDR3 is made up of 14 amino acids. Trimming removed 8 bases from V and 0 bases from J, with 13 bases in between. Germline V gene lookup returns CDR1 SNHLY and CDR2 FYNNEI. CDR3 in DNA: TGTGCCAGCGGAAAAGGGGCCGCTAACTATGGCTACACCTTC. Protein: CASGKGAANYGYTF.

The chain couples TRBV5-1 to TRBJ2-7; D might be TRBD1 (5 bases). The germline CDR1 and CDR2 sequences are SGHRS and YFSETQ. V was pared by 0 bases and J by 3 bases, with 13 bases between. CDR3 size: 15 residues. CDR3 DNA: TGCGCCAGCAGCTTGGAACCAGGGATAAACTACGAGCAGTACTTC. Protein: CASSLEPGINYEQYF. The whole variable domain, remainder taken from reference TRBV5-1 and TRBJ2-7, is KAGVTQTPRYLIKTRGQQVTLSCSPISGHRSVSWYQQTPGQGLQFLFEYFSETQRNKGNFPGRFSGRQFSNSRSEMNVSTLELGDSALYLCASSLEPGINYEQYFGPGTRLTVT.

The chain has TRBV6-5 and TRBJ2-7; the match to TRBD1 covers 7 bases. The J segment lost 1 base and the V segment lost 9 bases, leaving 6 bases of the junction unmatched. The length of the CDR3 is 13 residues. In germline, CDR1 is MNHEY, CDR2 SVGAGI. The CDR3 region has the DNA TGTGCCAGTTCATCGGGACAGTCCTACGAGCAGTACGTC. Translation: CASSSGQSYEQYV.

The rearrangement uses TRBV4-2 and TRBJ2-1; TRBD2 matches 8 bases. V gave up 0 bases and J gave up 2 bases; unmatched junction bases: 12. Germline V gene sequence: CDR1 LGHNA, CDR2 YNFKEQ. The CDR3 extends over 19 amino acids. CDR3 loop: CASSQEPRPGLAPYNEQFF. The CDR3 DNA reads as TGTGCCAGCAGCCAAGAACCAAGACCCGGACTAGCTCCCTACAATGAGCAGTTCTTC.

V is TRBV7-2 and J is TRBJ2-1, with 10 bases lining up with TRBD2. There are 15 residues in the CDR3. V was clipped by 6 bases and J by 9 bases; unmatched bases: 11. Looked up from germline, CDR1 is SGHTA and CDR2 is FQGNSA. The CDR3 sequence is CASRRSGGTYGEQFF. CDR3 in DNA: TGTGCCAGCAGACGTAGCGGGGGGACTTACGGTGAGCAGTTCTTC.

The chain links TRBV7-8 to TRBJ2-1; 8 nucleotides match TRBD1. The CDR3 is 18 amino acids. V gave up 0 bases and J gave up 11 bases; unmatched junction bases: 18. CDR1 and CDR2 (germline): SGHVS, FQNEAQ. CDR3 amino acids: CASSLAYRGRGRGIKQFF. The CDR3 DNA sequence: TGTGCCAGCAGCTTAGCTTATCGGGGCAGGGGGCGCGGGATTAAGCAGTTCTTC.

The chain employs TRBV6-6 and TRBJ2-7; D gene uncertain. V lost 5 bases and J 3 bases, leaving 14 bases between the germline ends. CDR3 length: 14 residues. CDR1 and CDR2 (germline): MNHNY, SVGAGI (reference sequence). CDR3 sequence reads: CASSDRPAHYEQYV. CDR3 nucleotide sequence: TGTGCCAGCAGTGATCGCCCTGCACACTACGAGCAGTACGTC.

The rearrangement links TRBV4-3 to TRBJ1-1; D remains ambiguous. Per the germline V gene, CDR1 is LGHNA and CDR2 is YSLEER. The V end lost 0 bases, the J end lost 3 bases, and 8 bases lay between the germline ends. This CDR3 comprises 14 residues. CDR3: CASSQEPYYTEAFF. CDR3 nucleotide sequence: TGCGCCAGCAGCCAAGAACCCTACTACACTGAAGCTTTCTTT.

V is TRBV18 and J is TRBJ2-1; D may be TRBD1 (6 bases). Germline V gene sequence: CDR1 KGHSH, CDR2 LQKENI. With 9 bases removed from V and 2 bases from J, the gap between germline ends came to 17 bases. The CDR3 is made up of 15 amino acids. The CDR3, as DNA: TGTGCCAGTCGCAAAGGCGAGGGGGCCTACAATGAGCAGTTCTTC. Translated, it gives CASRKGEGAYNEQFF.

The V call is TRBV27, the J call TRBJ2-1; perhaps TRBD2 as D (6 bases). Deletions cut 6 bases from V and 4 bases from J, with 13 bases between. CDR3 length: 14 amino acids. Germline assignment: CDR1 MNHEY and CDR2 SMNVEV (reference sequence). The CDR3 DNA follows: TGTGCCAGCAGCGCGGGGTCTTTTTACAATGAGCAGTTCTTC. Its protein product is CASSAGSFYNEQFF.

The chain recombines TRBV19 with TRBJ2-5; maybe TRBD2 (7 bases). Trimming cost V 1 base and J 5 bases, with 14 bases left between them. Germline V gives CDR1 LNHDA, CDR2 SQIVND (reference sequence). The CDR3 extends over 15 amino acids. This chain's CDR3 is CASSIGLGGAETQYF. The CDR3 region has the DNA TGTGCCAGTAGTATAGGCCTTGGGGGGGCCGAGACCCAGTACTTC.

Only one count was recorded for this clone. This chain joins TRBV2 and TRBJ2-5, with D possibly matching TRBD2 (5 bases). Between the trimmed V and J ends, which lost 3 bases and 5 bases, there was a span of 16 bases. Germline lookup yields CDR1 SNHLY and CDR2 FYNNEI. This CDR3 has 15 residues. As DNA, the CDR3 is TGTGCCAGCAGTGATAGGGTCTTGCGGACTGAGACCCAGTACTTC. This codes for CASSDRVLRTETQYF.

The rearrangement joins TRBV19 to TRBJ2-2, with D tentatively TRBD1 (6 bases). In germline, CDR1 is LNHDA, CDR2 SQIVND (reference sequence). This CDR3 is 15 amino acids long. The germline V and J ends were trimmed by 5 bases and 4 bases, with 14 bases remaining between them. CDR3: CASSLNRAGTGELFF. DNA of the CDR3: TGTGCCAGTAGTCTTAACAGGGCGGGCACCGGGGAGCTGTTTTTT.

The V and J genes are TRBV5-6 and TRBJ2-7, with D uncertain. Trimming left V 6 bases short and J 4 bases short, with 20 bases between. Germline V gene sequence: CDR1 SGHDT, CDR2 YYEEEE. This CDR3 has 15 residues. CDR3 loop: CASTTRHKPLYEQYF. The CDR3, as DNA: TGTGCCAGCACCACTCGACACAAACCGTTATACGAGCAGTACTTC.

This clone has a single count. The chain couples TRBV15 to TRBJ2-7; 9 nucleotides align to TRBD1. Germline CDR1 is LNHNV and CDR2 is YYDKDF (reference sequence). The CDR3 is 15 amino acids. The J segment lost 5 bases and the V segment lost 3 bases, leaving 8 bases of the junction unmatched. This CDR3 is CATSSPGQGVHEQYF. The CDR3 DNA reads as TGTGCCACCAGCAGTCCGGGACAGGGTGTCCACGAGCAGTACTTC.

The V call is TRBV11-2, the J call TRBJ2-1; TRBD2 aligns across 11 bases. CDR3 length: 16 residues. Unmatched junction bases numbered 12, after V lost 6 bases and J lost 8 bases. Germline V gene lookup returns CDR1 SGHAT and CDR2 FQNNGV. For the CDR3, the DNA is TGTGCCAGCAGATCAGGGTTAGCGGGAGGGGGAGATGAGCAGTTCTTC. The encoded protein is CASRSGLAGGGDEQFF.

The DNA for the CDR3 is TGTGCCATCAGTGACGGCAACAGGGGGTCCTACGAGCAGTACTTC. This translates into CAISDGNRGSYEQYF. The chain uses TRBV10-3 and TRBJ2-7; TRBD1 agrees at 8 bases. The CDR3 length is 15 residues. Germline CDR1 and CDR2: ENHRY and SYGVKD. V shed 3 bases and J 1 base; nucleotides not matched to a gene: 5.

V and J are TRBV2 and TRBJ2-5, with D possibly matching TRBD2 (6 bases). CDR1 SNHLY and CDR2 FYNNEI come from the germline V gene. V was pared by 8 bases and J by 4 bases, with 14 bases between. The CDR3 is 13 amino acids. The DNA for the CDR3 is TGTGCCAGCGTACGGGAGAAAGGAGAGACCCAGTACTTC. Residues: CASVREKGETQYF.

The chain is built from TRBV16 and TRBJ1-1; 10 bases fit TRBD1. CDR1 KGHSY and CDR2 FQNENV come from the germline V gene. V lost 4 bases and J lost 5; bases outside the gene matches: 4. The CDR3 loop spans 14 amino acids. Written as DNA, the CDR3 is TGTGCCAGCAGCCCGGACAGGGGGAGGACTGAAGCTTTCTTT. It yields the protein CASSPDRGRTEAFF.

The rearrangement joins TRBV4-2 to TRBJ1-1; 10 nucleotides match TRBD1. CDR1 and CDR2 (germline): LGHNA, YNFKEQ. The V and J ends lost 5 bases and 5 bases, in that order; junction bases with no gene match: 5. This CDR3 has 14 amino acids. The CDR3 nucleotides read TGTGCCAGCAGCTCCAGACAGGGGGCGACTGAAGCTTTCTTT. It codes for CASSSRQGATEAFF.

The genes are TRBV29-1 and TRBJ1-5; 7 bases map to TRBD1. Trimming took 8 bases from V and 2 from J; bases not matched to a gene: 9. The CDR3 runs to 14 residues. Germline assignment: CDR1 SQVTM and CDR2 ANQGSEA. This chain's CDR3 is CSPQGGSGNQPQHF. In DNA, the CDR3 is TGCAGCCCCCAAGGGGGCTCTGGCAATCAGCCCCAGCATTTT.

This chain joins TRBV20-1 and TRBJ1-2; D is unclear. The CDR3 has 13 amino acids. Germline CDR1 reads DFQATT; CDR2 reads SNEGSKA (reference sequence). V dropped 3 bases and J dropped 0 bases, with 8 bases sitting between them. The CDR3: CSASEQANYGYTF. The CDR3 nucleotides are TGCAGTGCTAGTGAACAAGCTAACTATGGCTACACCTTC.

This clone is a singleton in its sample. The chain carries TRBV7-9 and TRBJ2-5; D gene unclear. The V and J ends lost 0 bases and 1 base respectively, with 3 bases between them. Germline-derived CDR1 and CDR2 are SEHNR and FQNEAQ (reference sequence). The CDR3 is 13 residues long. The chain's CDR3 is CASSLAAQETQYF. In DNA form, the CDR3 reads TGTGCCAGCAGCTTAGCGGCCCAAGAGACCCAGTACTTC.

The rearrangement joins TRBV12-3 or TRBV12-4 to TRBJ2-3; no clear D gene. Trimming cost V 6 bases and J 6 bases, with 7 bases left between them. CDR3 length equals 11 residues. As DNA, the CDR3 is TGTGCCAGCAGAGAGGCCGATACGCAGTATTTT. This gives the protein CASREADTQYF.

The chain is built from TRBV7-8 and TRBJ2-1; no clear D gene. The V end was cut by 1 base, the J end by 4 bases, with 8 bases between. Germline assignment: CDR1 SGHVS and CDR2 FQNEAQ. The CDR3 is made up of 14 amino acids. CDR3 nucleotide sequence: TGTGCCAGCAGCTTAGTTACTACATACAATGAGCAGTTCTTC. Its translation: CASSLVTTYNEQFF.